Listed here are 17 T cell receptor beta chains from one sample, sequenced in a study of blood T cell repertoires in COVID-19 (dated by TCRdb to about 2020). Preparation of the library involved the immunoSEQ multiplex PCR assay. The clones in this table, taken by TCRdb from immuneACCESS, are in-frame only. Not every clone is retained; where verified, under half of the shortfall comes from an unresolved V gene, and the cause of the rest is unknown. The sample data list about 150,000 clones, and 79% of these were observed just once. Over 15% of the sample belongs to the ten largest clones. The sequencing input was PBMCs or T cells enriched from blood (not recorded which). These TCRs come from a woman in her 70s in a cohort exposed to, infected with or recovered from COVID-19 (not recorded which).

The sample holds one count of this clone. The chain links TRBV5-1 to TRBJ1-1; tentative D call: TRBD1 (5 bases). Germline V lookup: CDR1 SGHRS, CDR2 YFSETQ. CDR3 length: 14 residues. The V gene lost 4 bases and the J gene lost 0 bases, with 10 bases spanning the gap. The CDR3 loop reads CASSLGTLNTEAFF. In DNA, the CDR3 is TGCGCCAGCAGCCTAGGGACTTTGAACACTGAAGCTTTCTTT.

J is TRBJ2-7 and V is TRBV12-5, with D perhaps matching TRBD2 (7 bases). Germline V gives CDR1 LGHNT, CDR2 FRNRAP. The CDR3 runs 16 residues. V was pared by 1 base and J by 4 bases, with 17 bases between. CDR3 sequence: CASGLGGGDLTYEQYF. Here the CDR3 DNA reads TGTGCTAGTGGTTTGGGAGGGGGGGACTTAACGTACGAGCAGTACTTC.

The chain is built from TRBV5-5 and TRBJ2-5, with D perhaps matching TRBD2 (5 bases). Trimming took off 3 bases at V and 0 bases at J, with 9 bases between the two ends. There are 14 residues in the CDR3. Looked up from germline, CDR1 is SGHKS and CDR2 is YYEKEE (reference sequence). The CDR3 coding sequence is TGTGCCAGCAGCTCCCGGGGTTACCAAGAGACCCAGTACTTC. Protein sequence: CASSSRGYQETQYF. Full variable domain (rest looked up from reference TRBV5-5 and TRBJ2-5): DAGVTQSPTHLIKTRGQQVTLRCSPISGHKSVSWYQQVLGQGPQFIFQYYEKEERGRGNFPDRFSARQFPNYSSELNVNALLLGDSALYLCASSSRGYQETQYFGPGTRLLVL.

The DNA of the CDR3 is TGTGCCAGCAGCCGCGCAGGGACAGGGGTGGGGACCCAGTACTTC. Residues: CASSRAGTGVGTQYF. The chain carries TRBV7-2 and TRBJ2-5; 10 bases align to TRBD1. The germline CDR1 and CDR2 sequences are SGHTA and FQGNSA. V lost 5 bases and J lost 7; bases outside the gene matches: 10. The CDR3 length is 15 residues.

There are many counts of this clone. The chain combines TRBV9 with TRBJ1-5; D may be TRBD1 (5 bases). The CDR3 sequence is 14 residues long. Trimming removed 4 bases from V and 5 bases from J, with 13 bases in between. Germline-derived CDR1 and CDR2 are SGDLS and YYNGEE. The CDR3 DNA reads as TGTGCCAGCAGCTCAAGGGACTCTCATCAGCCCCAGCATTTT. Translated: CASSSRDSHQPQHF.

This sequence joins TRBV28 and TRBJ1-2; D gene ambiguous. Trimming left V 6 bases short and J 8 bases short, with 10 bases between. The length of the CDR3 is 11 residues. Germline V gives CDR1 MDHEN, CDR2 SYDVKM. CDR3 coding DNA: TGTGCCAGCAGCAATAACAAAGGCTACACCTTC. It specifies CASSNNKGYTF.

Only a few counts were recorded for this clone. This sequence joins TRBV27 and TRBJ2-2; D is uncertain. Germline values: CDR1 MNHEY, CDR2 SMNVEV (reference sequence). V shed 1 base and J shed 4 bases, with 7 bases lying between them. The CDR3 is 14 residues long. CDR3 amino acids: CASSLYSGTGELFF. The CDR3 coding sequence is TGTGCCAGCAGTTTATATTCAGGCACCGGGGAGCTGTTTTTT.

The rearrangement uses TRBV5-8 and TRBJ1-4, with TRBD1 matching over 8 bases. The CDR3 runs to 13 residues. V was clipped by 4 bases and J by 6 bases; unmatched bases: 2. Germline V gene lookup returns CDR1 SGHTS and CDR2 YDEGEE. CDR3 sequence (DNA): TGTGCCAGCAGCCCGACAGGGGATGAAAAACTGTTTTTT. Protein sequence: CASSPTGDEKLFF.

The chain links TRBV28 to TRBJ1-6, with D hard to call. The V end was cut by 7 bases, the J end by 10 bases, with 17 bases between. There are 14 residues in the CDR3. The V gene's germline CDR1 is MDHEN and CDR2 SYDVKM. CDR3: CASKEGRSASPLHF. Here the CDR3 DNA reads TGTGCCAGCAAGGAGGGCAGGTCGGCGTCACCCCTCCACTTT.

This clone was recorded a few times. This sequence joins TRBV10-2 and TRBJ2-5; 11 bases map to TRBD2. Germline V lookup: CDR1 WSHSY, CDR2 SAAADI. The CDR3 loop spans 17 amino acids. V lost 5 bases to trimming and J lost 3 bases; unmatched junction nucleotides: 11. DNA of the CDR3: TGCGCCAGCAGTTCGGGGATTAGCGGGAGGGCCAAAGAGACCCAGTACTTC. Its translation is CASSSGISGRAKETQYF.

V and J are TRBV18 and TRBJ2-2, with 7 nucleotides matching TRBD1. V lost 3 bases, J lost 5 bases, and 0 bases stayed unmatched. Germline V gene sequence: CDR1 KGHSH, CDR2 LQKENI. The CDR3 is made up of 13 amino acids. The CDR3: CASSPDRTGELFF. CDR3 nucleotides: TGTGCCAGCTCACCGGACAGGACCGGGGAGCTGTTTTTT.

The chain employs TRBV24-1 and TRBJ1-5; TRBD1 aligns across 11 bases. After removal of 4 bases from V and 9 bases from J, the junction contained 7 bases not matched to a gene. Germline V lookup: CDR1 KGHDR, CDR2 SFDVKD. This CDR3 is 15 amino acids long. CDR3 in DNA: TGTGCCACCAGTGACCCGGGACAGGGGGATGGGCCCCAGCATTTT. Translation: CATSDPGQGDGPQHF.

V usage is TRBV7-9 and J usage is TRBJ2-7; 9 nucleotides line up with TRBD1. The CDR3 has 15 residues. From germline, CDR1 is SEHNR and CDR2 FQNEAQ (reference sequence). V gave up 5 bases and J gave up 6 bases; unmatched junction bases: 11. The CDR3 loop reads CASSPGTGWLGEQYF. The CDR3 nucleotides read TGTGCCAGCAGCCCCGGGACAGGGTGGTTGGGCGAGCAGTACTTC.

J is TRBJ2-3 and V is TRBV5-4; 9 bases agree with TRBD2. V lost 4 bases to trimming and J lost 3 bases; unmatched junction nucleotides: 9. The CDR3 contains 16 residues. Germline values: CDR1 SGHNT, CDR2 YYREEE (reference sequence). CDR3 nucleotide sequence: TGTGCCAGCAGCCGTGGGGGCGGGAGGGAGACAGATACGCAGTATTTT. It yields the protein CASSRGGGRETDTQYF.

This clone has a handful of counts. The chain has TRBV5-1 and TRBJ1-1, with 7 nucleotides matching TRBD1. The CDR3 is 15 amino acids. V dropped 3 bases and J dropped 3; count of bases not matched to a gene: 8. Germline CDR1 is SGHRS and CDR2 is YFSETQ. The CDR3 DNA reads as TGCGCCAGCAGCTCGATCGGGACAGAGTACACTGAAGCTTTCTTT. This codes for CASSSIGTEYTEAFF.

The CDR3 loop reads CASSELGLAGAYEQYF. CDR3 coding DNA: TGTGCCAGCAGTGAATTGGGACTAGCGGGAGCCTACGAGCAGTACTTC. The V gene is TRBV2, the J gene TRBJ2-7; the match to TRBD2 covers 14 bases. The CDR3 totals 16 residues. Germline values: CDR1 SNHLY, CDR2 FYNNEI. J lost 2 bases, V lost 2 bases, and 2 bases had no gene match.

This sequence joins TRBV5-4 and TRBJ2-6, with 8 nucleotides matching TRBD1. Per the germline V gene, CDR1 is SGHNT and CDR2 is YYREEE (reference sequence). This CDR3 region has 15 residues. V lost 4 bases, J lost 4 bases, and 4 bases stayed unmatched. The CDR3 DNA reads as TGTGCCAGCAGCCCAGGGGGCACCGGGGCCAACGTCCTGACTTTC. This translates into CASSPGGTGANVLTF.